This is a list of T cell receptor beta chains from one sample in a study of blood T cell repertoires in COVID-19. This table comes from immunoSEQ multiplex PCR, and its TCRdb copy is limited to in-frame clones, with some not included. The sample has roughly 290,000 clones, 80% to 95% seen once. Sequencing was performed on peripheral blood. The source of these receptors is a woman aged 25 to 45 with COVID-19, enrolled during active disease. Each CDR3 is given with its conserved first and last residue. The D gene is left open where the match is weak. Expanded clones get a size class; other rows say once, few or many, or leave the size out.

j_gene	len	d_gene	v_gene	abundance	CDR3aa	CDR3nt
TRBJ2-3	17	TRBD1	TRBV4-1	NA	CASSQEGPGQGSDTQYF	TGCGCCAGCAGCCAAGAGGGGCCGGGACAGGGGTCAGATACGCAGTATTTT
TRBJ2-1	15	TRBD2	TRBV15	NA	CATSRDNSGSYEQFF	TGTGCCACCAGCAGAGATAATAGCGGGAGCTATGAGCAGTTCTTC
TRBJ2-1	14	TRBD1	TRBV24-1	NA	CATSAGGNYNEQFF	TGTGCCACCAGTGCAGGGGGCAACTACAATGAGCAGTTCTTC
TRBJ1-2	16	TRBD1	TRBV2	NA	CASSVGDRGINYGYTF	TGTGCCAGCAGTGTAGGGGACAGGGGAATTAACTATGGCTACACCTTC
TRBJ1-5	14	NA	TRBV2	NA	CASSEARRDQPQHF	TGTGCCAGCAGTGAAGCTCGCCGAGATCAGCCCCAGCATTTT
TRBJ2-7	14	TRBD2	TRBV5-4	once	CASSPTSGKYEQYF	TGTGCCAGCAGCCCGACTAGCGGGAAGTACGAGCAGTACTTC
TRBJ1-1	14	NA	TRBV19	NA	CASSVPRGITEAFF	TGTGCCAGTAGTGTCCCCAGGGGTATCACTGAAGCTTTCTTT
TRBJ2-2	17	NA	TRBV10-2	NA	CASSESRGSGNTGELFF	TGCGCCAGCAGTGAGTCGAGAGGGAGCGGGAACACCGGGGAGCTGTTTTTT
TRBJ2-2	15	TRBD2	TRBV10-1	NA	CASSEGSSGAGTLFF	TGCGCCAGCAGTGAGGGGTCTAGCGGGGCGGGGACGCTGTTTTTT
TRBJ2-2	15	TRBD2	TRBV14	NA	CASSRNLAGGGELFF	TGTGCCAGCAGCCGGAACCTAGCGGGGGGCGGGGAGCTGTTTTTT
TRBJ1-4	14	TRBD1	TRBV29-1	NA	CSVGYRGRGEKLFF	TGCAGCGTTGGATACAGGGGGCGCGGGGAAAAACTGTTTTTT
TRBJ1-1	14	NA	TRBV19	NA	CASSMRGIDTEAFF	TGTGCCAGTAGTATGAGGGGGATTGACACTGAAGCTTTCTTT
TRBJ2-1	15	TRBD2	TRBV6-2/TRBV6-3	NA	CASSPSGRAGNEQFF	TGTGCCAGCAGCCCTAGCGGGAGGGCGGGTAATGAGCAGTTCTTC
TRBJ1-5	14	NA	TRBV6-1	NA	CASSEADRNQPQHF	TGTGCCAGCAGTGAAGCCGACAGAAATCAGCCCCAGCATTTT
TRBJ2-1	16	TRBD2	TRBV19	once	CASSFFGRTYRGEQFF	TGTGCCAGTAGCTTCTTCGGGAGGACCTATCGAGGTGAGCAGTTCTTC
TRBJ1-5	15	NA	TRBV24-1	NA	CATSPPGSSNQPQHF	TGTGCCACCAGCCCCCCGGGGTCCAGCAATCAGCCCCAGCATTTT
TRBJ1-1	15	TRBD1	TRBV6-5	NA	CASSLGQGPNTEAFF	TGTGCCAGCAGCCTAGGACAGGGCCCGAACACTGAAGCTTTCTTT
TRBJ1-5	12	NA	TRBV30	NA	CAWSQENQPQHF	TGTGCCTGGAGTCAGGAAAATCAGCCCCAGCATTTT
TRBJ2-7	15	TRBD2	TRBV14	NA	CASSQVLGLAYEQYF	TGTGCCAGCAGCCAAGTTTTGGGACTAGCCTACGAGCAGTACTTC
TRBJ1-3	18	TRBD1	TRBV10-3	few	CAISSTGTAMSSGNTIYF	TGTGCCATCAGCAGCACCGGGACAGCTATGAGCTCTGGAAACACCATATATTTT
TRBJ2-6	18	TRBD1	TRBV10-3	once	CAISESGTGGSGANVLTF	TGTGCCATCAGTGAGTCCGGGACAGGGGGCTCTGGGGCCAACGTCCTGACTTTC
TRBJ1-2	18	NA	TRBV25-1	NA	CASSEYSSTDKGIDGYTF	TGTGCCAGCAGTGAATACTCGAGTACGGACAAGGGGATAGATGGCTACACCTTC
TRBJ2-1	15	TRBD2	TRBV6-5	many	CASSFGREGYNEQFF	TGTGCCAGCAGTTTCGGGCGGGAGGGATACAATGAGCAGTTCTTC
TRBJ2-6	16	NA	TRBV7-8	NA	CASSLGTGSGANVLTF	TGTGCCAGCAGCTTAGGTACGGGCTCTGGGGCCAACGTCCTGACTTTC
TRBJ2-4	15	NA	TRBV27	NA	CASSAGRLAKNIQYF	TGTGCCAGCAGTGCGGGACGACTAGCCAAAAACATTCAGTACTTC
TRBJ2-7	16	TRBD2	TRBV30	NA	CAWSVRWSSGSYEQYF	TGTGCCTGGAGTGTACGTTGGAGTAGCGGGAGTTACGAGCAGTACTTC
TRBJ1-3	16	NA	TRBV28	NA	CASRPPTEPSGNTIYF	TGTGCCAGCAGACCACCCACGGAGCCCTCTGGAAACACCATATATTTT
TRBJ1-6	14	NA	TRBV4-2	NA	CASSQDNGVMEIHF	TGTGCCAGCAGCCAAGATAATGGAGTTATGGAGATCCACTTT
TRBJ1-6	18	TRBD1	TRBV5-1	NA	CASSLVGQGSNYNSPLHF	TGCGCCAGCAGCTTGGTCGGACAGGGGTCCAATTATAATTCACCCCTCCACTTT
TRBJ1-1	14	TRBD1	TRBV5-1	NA	CASSLTGGIAEAFF	TGCGCCAGCAGCTTGACAGGGGGCATCGCTGAAGCTTTCTTT
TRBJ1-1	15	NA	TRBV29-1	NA	CSVEGGARVNTEAFF	TGCAGCGTTGAGGGGGGGGCGAGGGTGAACACTGAAGCTTTCTTT
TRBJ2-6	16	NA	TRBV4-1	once	CASSLPGRAGANVLTF	TGCGCCAGCAGCCTCCCAGGCAGGGCTGGGGCCAACGTCCTGACTTTC
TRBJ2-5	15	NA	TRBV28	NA	CASSLSPTGRETQYF	TGTGCCAGCAGTTTATCCCCCACCGGGAGAGAGACCCAGTACTTC
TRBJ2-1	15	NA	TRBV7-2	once	CASSLGGASYNEQFF	TGTGCCAGCAGCTTAGGCGGGGCTTCCTACAATGAGCAGTTCTTC
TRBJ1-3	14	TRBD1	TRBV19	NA	CASSGQGAGNTIYF	TGTGCCAGTAGTGGACAGGGGGCTGGAAACACCATATATTTT
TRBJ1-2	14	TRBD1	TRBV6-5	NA	CASTLGQGVSGYTF	TGTGCCAGCACCCTTGGGCAGGGGGTTTCTGGCTACACCTTC
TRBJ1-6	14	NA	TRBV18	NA	CASSPPTDNSPLHF	TGTGCCAGCTCACCACCGACAGATAATTCACCCCTCCACTTT
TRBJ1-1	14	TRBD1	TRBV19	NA	CASSHRGQNTEAFF	TGTGCCAGTAGCCACAGGGGGCAAAACACTGAAGCTTTCTTT